The clone carrying this T cell receptor (beta chain) has a handful of counts. Its antigen is undetermined. Each single cDNA molecule received a unique molecular identifier. TCRdb re-called the 5' RACE reads through MiXCR, storing one row per CDR3 protein. Among about 64,000 distinct CDR3 sequences listed, roughly 12% were seen once. This record belongs to a study of early T cells in non-severe SARS-CoV-2 infection. Turning to the study itself: With bulk RNA from unsorted whole blood as input, sequencing yielded unpaired chains.

The study's findings and limits: The matching step, a VDJdb search, favored anti-spike CD8 responses and missed private and CD4 specificities.

Per the germline V gene, CDR1 is SGHDN and CDR2 is FVKESK. The V and J ends lost 2 bases and 1 base, in that order; junction bases with no gene match: 5. This CDR3 spans 16 amino acids. This chain links TRBV14 with TRBJ2-5; TRBD1 matches at 9 bases. Source: whole blood, taken at baseline. This sequence originates from an adult who was a healthcare worker with PCR-confirmed SARS-CoV-2 infection or an uninfected control (not recorded which). The CDR3 nucleotides are TGTGCCAGCAGCCAACCACAGGGGGCGAGCCAAGAGACCCAGTACTTC. Its protein product is CASSQPQGASQETQYF.